This passage covers 3 T cell receptor beta chains from one sample sequenced in a study of shared clonotypes between healthy human individuals. Sequencing used immunoSEQ multiplex PCR; TCRdb keeps in-frame clones, though not all of them. The sample yields 150,000 to 200,000 clones, roughly 93% seen once. Sequenced input: naive CD4+ T cells sorted from blood. Subset: CD45RA+ positively selected. These receptors all come from a woman in her thirties in good health.

The J gene is TRBJ2-7, the V gene TRBV27; 8 bases align to TRBD1. The junction had 12 bases not matched to a gene; V was cut back by 4 bases and J by 1 base. CDR1 and CDR2 from the germline V gene are MNHEY and SMNVEV (reference sequence). The CDR3 has 17 residues. CDR3 region: CASSSRVGTGFSYEQYF. CDR3 nucleotide sequence: TGTGCCAGCAGTTCACGGGTAGGGACAGGCTTTTCCTACGAGCAGTACTTC.

Notes on this clone: Mismatch with germline at one junction end may stem from a read error. V and J are TRBV19 and TRBJ2-7; 11 bases agree with TRBD2. The CDR3 loop spans 15 amino acids. Germline V gene sequence: CDR1 LNHDA, CDR2 SQIVND (reference sequence). Here the CDR3 reads CASSSGRAGSYEQYF. The CDR3 region has the DNA TGTGCCAGCAGTAGCGGGAGGGCCGGCTCCTACGAGCAGTACTTC.

This clone is a singleton in its sample. The gene calls are TRBV6-5 and TRBJ2-1, with 10 bases that match TRBD2. With V trimmed by 6 bases and J by 1 base, 3 bases remained unmatched. This CDR3 region has 15 residues. Per germline, CDR1 MNHEY and CDR2 SVGAGI. For the CDR3, the DNA is TGTGCCAGCAGGCCTAGCGGGAGTTCCTACAATGAGCAGTTCTTC. This sequence encodes CASRPSGSSYNEQFF.